The source of this TCR beta chain is a study of post-analysis software for immune sequencing data. Findings of the study overall: In patients, a few TRBV segments were more frequent than in controls, with TRBV5-6, TRBV5-1 and TRBV20-1 among them.

Tagging with unique molecular identifiers was a feature of the TCR beta cDNA libraries. TCRdb reanalysed the PCR reads using MiXCR and keeps one entry per CDR3 protein. The sample shows about 810,000 distinct CDR3 sequences, approximately 53% of them seen only once. In germline, CDR1 is MNHEY, CDR2 SVGAGI. The CDR3 covers 16 residues. Trimming stripped 0 bases from V and 2 bases from J, with 13 bases between. Concerning this clonotype: The antigen is undetermined.

This receptor was identified in a girl aged 5-17 years with multiple sclerosis. The V call is TRBV6-5, the J call TRBJ1-2, with D tentatively TRBD1 (5 bases). The source material was blood. This CDR3 reads CASSYSLGDRNYGYTF. The CDR3 DNA sequence: TGTGCCAGCAGTTACTCGTTGGGAGACAGAAACTATGGCTACACCTTC.